These 5 T cell receptor beta chains originate from one sample sequenced in a study of shared clonotypes between healthy human individuals. CD45RO negativity and positive selection for CCR7 defined naive CD8 cells, a population that excluded terminally differentiated effector memory CD45RA+ cells. Sequenced by immunoSEQ multiplex PCR; TCRdb stores in-frame clones only, minus some. This sample has hundreds of thousands of clones, with approximately 96% found just once. Sample: naive CD8+ T cells sorted from blood. These receptors all stem from a woman in her 30s in good health.

The count of this clone is one. The rearrangement uses TRBV28 and TRBJ1-5; TRBD1 aligns across 11 bases. After removal of 5 bases from V and 5 bases from J, the junction contained 5 bases not matched to a gene. The CDR3 covers 15 residues. The V gene's germline CDR1 is MDHEN and CDR2 SYDVKM. CDR3 sequence reads: CASSPWTGGHQPQHF. DNA of the CDR3: TGTGCCAGCAGTCCCTGGACAGGGGGCCATCAGCCCCAGCATTTT. Combining the CDR3 with reference TRBV28 and TRBJ1-5 gives the whole variable domain DVKVTQSSRYLVKRTGEKVFLECVQDMDHENMFWYRQDPGLGLRLIYFSYDVKMKEKGDIPEGYSVSREKKERFSLILESASTNQTSMYLCASSPWTGGHQPQHFGDGTRLSIL.

The V call is TRBV5-6, the J call TRBJ2-1, with 11 bases that match TRBD2. The CDR3 runs 16 residues. J gave up 3 bases and V 0 bases, and 2 bases lay outside the gene matches. Germline V gene data show CDR1 as SGHDT and CDR2 as YYEEEE. The CDR3: CASSLGLAGIYNEQFF. The CDR3 DNA reads TGTGCCAGCAGCTTGGGACTAGCGGGGATCTACAATGAGCAGTTCTTC.

This chain uses TRBV9 with TRBJ2-1; 7 bases align to TRBD2. Germline V lookup: CDR1 SGDLS, CDR2 YYNGEE. V shed 3 bases, J shed 4 bases, and the junction held 16 bases outside the gene matches. The CDR3 contains 18 residues. CDR3 coding DNA: TGTGCCAGCAGCGCACACAGGCCCGGGACTAAAGTTTACAATGAGCAGTTCTTC. Amino acids: CASSAHRPGTKVYNEQFF. Combining the CDR3 with reference TRBV9 and TRBJ2-1 gives the whole variable domain DSGVTQTPKHLITATGQRVTLRCSPRSGDLSVYWYQQSLDQGLQFLIQYYNGEERAKGNILERFSAQQFPDLHSELNLSSLELGDSALYFCASSAHRPGTKVYNEQFFGPGTRLTVL.

The V call is TRBV14, the J call TRBJ2-3; perhaps TRBD1 as D (5 bases). Trimming removed 4 bases at V and 5 bases at J, with 13 bases between. The CDR3 has 14 residues. Germline V lookup: CDR1 SGHDN, CDR2 FVKESK. DNA for the CDR3: TGTGCCAGCAGCCCCCGGCCCCAGGGAGATACGCAGTATTTT. Translation gives CASSPRPQGDTQYF.

As concerns this clone: This sample also contains other DNA sequences that code for the same CDR3. The chain joins TRBV19 to TRBJ2-1; 8 nucleotides line up with TRBD2. Germline values: CDR1 LNHDA, CDR2 SQIVND (reference sequence). V gave up 8 bases and J gave up 2 bases; unmatched junction bases: 5. This CDR3 is built from 14 residues. The CDR3 here is CASVTGGAYNEQFF. In DNA form, the CDR3 reads TGTGCCAGTGTTACCGGGGGGGCCTACAATGAGCAGTTCTTC.